This entry lists 27 T cell receptor beta chains sequenced from one sample in a study of beta chain features in type 1 diabetes. The whole isolated RNA underwent reverse transcription, so sequencing captured expressed TCRB transcripts. The repertoire was sequenced with immunoSEQ multiplex PCR; TCRdb's copy has only in-frame clones and lacks some. The table lists about 250,000 clones, around an eighth of them singletons, with about 0.024% in the top ten. The specimen was naive CD4+ T cells from blood. These receptors all stem from a woman in her 40s in good health.

This clone has just a few counts. The chain combines TRBV5-1 with TRBJ2-7, with TRBD2 identical over 7 bases. CDR1 is SGHRS and CDR2 is YFSETQ in the germline V gene. The CDR3 totals 16 residues. The J segment lost 3 bases and the V segment lost 3 bases, leaving 12 bases of the junction unmatched. In DNA form, the CDR3 reads TGCGCCAGCAGCTCCGAATCTGGGAGGGCGGGCTACGAGCAGTACTTC. It is translated as CASSSESGRAGYEQYF.

In nucleotides, the CDR3 is TGTGCCAGCAGCTTAAAGAGACAGGGGGTCCCCACTAACTATGGCTACACCTTC. Translating gives CASSLKRQGVPTNYGYTF. This sequence joins TRBV7-8 and TRBJ1-2; TRBD1 matches at 9 bases. The germline V gene encodes CDR1 SGHVS and CDR2 FQNEAQ. This CDR3 spans 18 amino acids. The trim removed 2 bases at V and 0 bases at J, leaving 10 bases unmatched. Supplemented by reference TRBV7-8 and TRBJ1-2, the full variable domain reads GAGVSQSPRYKVAKRGQDVALRCDPISGHVSLFWYQQALGQGPEFLTYFQNEAQLDKSGLPSDRFFAERPEGSVSTLKIQRTQQEDSAVYLCASSLKRQGVPTNYGYTFGSGTRLTVV.

The chain is built from TRBV9 and TRBJ1-1, with a tentative D call TRBD1 (5 bases). The ends were cut back, 0 bases at V and 1 base at J, with 10 bases in the middle. This CDR3 comprises 15 residues. The germline CDR1 and CDR2 sequences are SGDLS and YYNGEE. In DNA, the CDR3 is TGTGCCAGCAGCGTAGAGGGCGGGGGGAACACTGAAGCTTTCTTT. This gives the protein CASSVEGGGNTEAFF. Based on the CDR3 plus reference TRBV9 and TRBJ1-1, the full variable domain is DSGVTQTPKHLITATGQRVTLRCSPRSGDLSVYWYQQSLDQGLQFLIQYYNGEERAKGNILERFSAQQFPDLHSELNLSSLELGDSALYFCASSVEGGGNTEAFFGQGTRLTVV.

This sequence joins TRBV7-2 and TRBJ1-1; 10 nucleotides line up with TRBD1. The V and J ends lost 10 bases and 6 bases, in that order; junction bases with no gene match: 8. CDR1 and CDR2 from the germline V gene are SGHTA and FQGNSA. There are 13 residues in the CDR3. CDR3 protein: CATSTGGKAEAFF. The DNA for the CDR3 is TGTGCCACCTCGACAGGGGGCAAGGCTGAAGCTTTCTTT. The full variable domain, in which reference TRBV7-2 and TRBJ1-1 provide the parts outside the CDR3, is GAGVSQSPSNKVTEKGKDVELRCDPISGHTALYWYRQSLGQGLEFLIYFQGNSAPDKSGLPSDRFSAERTGGSVSTLTIQRTQQEDSAVYLCATSTGGKAEAFFGQGTRLTVV.

The CDR3 sequence: CASSLDIGTVNTEAFF. The CDR3 DNA is TGCGCCAGCAGCTTGGATATAGGGACAGTGAACACTGAAGCTTTCTTT. The rearrangement uses TRBV5-1 and TRBJ1-1; 7 positions match TRBD1. This CDR3 has 16 residues. The J segment lost 0 bases and the V segment lost 0 bases, leaving 5 bases of the junction unmatched. Germline V CDR1 and CDR2: SGHRS, YFSETQ.

The V and J genes are TRBV21-1 and TRBJ2-3; the D call TRBD2 from the table was never checked on the DNA. TRBV21-1 counts as a pseudogene. The CDR3 runs to 16 residues. The CDR3, as DNA: TGTGCCAGCAGCAAATTTGATCTAGCGGGGGCCTGTTGTGAGTATTTT. Protein product: CASSKFDLAGACCEYF.

This clone was seen a few times. The chain couples TRBV5-1 to TRBJ1-3; D unclear. The germline V gene has CDR1 SGHRS and CDR2 YFSETQ. The CDR3 totals 15 residues. V was shortened by 3 bases and J by 0 bases, with 10 bases between the two germline ends. This CDR3 is CASSSNGYSGNTIYF. The CDR3 DNA reads TGCGCCAGCAGCTCGAACGGGTACTCTGGAAACACCATATATTTT.

J is TRBJ2-7 and V is TRBV9, with D tentatively TRBD2 (5 bases). The CDR3 spans 13 residues. With 0 bases removed from V and 6 bases from J, the gap between germline ends came to 10 bases. Germline CDR1 is SGDLS and CDR2 is YYNGEE. The CDR3 DNA reads TGTGCCAGCAGCGTAGAACTAGTTGGCGAGCAGTACTTC. The encoded protein is CASSVELVGEQYF.

As regards this clone: This sample also contains other DNA sequences that code for the same CDR3. The V gene is TRBV19, the J gene TRBJ2-7; 8 bases align to TRBD1. CDR1 is LNHDA, CDR2 SQIVND, per germline (reference sequence). V lost 3 bases, J lost 2 bases, and 3 bases stayed unmatched. The CDR3 consists of 14 residues. The CDR3 sequence is CASSIRQGTYEQYF. The DNA for the CDR3 is TGTGCCAGTAGTATCCGACAGGGGACCTACGAGCAGTACTTC.

The J gene is TRBJ2-5, the V gene TRBV9, with 14 positions matching TRBD2. Per germline, CDR1 SGDLS and CDR2 YYNGEE. The CDR3 consists of 16 residues. Trimming at V came to 4 bases and at J to 3 bases, leaving 5 bases not matched to a gene. CDR3 loop: CASSIQTSGGEETQYF. The CDR3 DNA sequence: TGTGCCAGCAGCATCCAGACTAGCGGGGGGGAAGAGACCCAGTACTTC.

This clone has just a few counts. The genes are TRBV6-1 and TRBJ2-3; D is unclear. The V gene lost 6 bases and the J gene lost 1 base, with 14 bases spanning the gap. The germline V gene encodes CDR1 MNHNS and CDR2 SASEGT. The CDR3 is 15 amino acids. The CDR3, as DNA: TGTGCCAGCAGAAAGACTCACTCTGGCACAGATACGCAGTATTTT. Translation: CASRKTHSGTDTQYF.

This clone was counted between two and nine times. The chain joins TRBV5-1 to TRBJ2-3; D is possibly TRBD2 (5 bases). The V end was cut by 4 bases, the J end by 1 base, with 16 bases between. Germline V gene lookup returns CDR1 SGHRS and CDR2 YFSETQ. The CDR3 consists of 16 residues. CDR3 sequence (DNA): TGCGCCAGCAGCCCCGTGAGGGAGTCTCGCACAGATACGCAGTATTTT. Translation gives CASSPVRESRTDTQYF.

Only a few counts were recorded for this clone. The chain is built from TRBV9 and TRBJ2-1; 9 bases are a match to TRBD2. V lost 0 bases and J lost 4; bases outside the gene matches: 11. This CDR3 is built from 18 residues. From germline, CDR1 is SGDLS and CDR2 YYNGEE. In DNA, the CDR3 is TGTGCCAGCAGCGTAGGTGGTAGCGGGGGAGCCTCGTACAATGAGCAGTTCTTC. Residues: CASSVGGSGGASYNEQFF.

V is TRBV9 and J is TRBJ2-5; no firm D call. The V and J ends lost 3 bases and 4 bases respectively, with 10 bases between them. The CDR3 length is 13 residues. Germline lookup yields CDR1 SGDLS and CDR2 YYNGEE. In nucleotides, the CDR3 is TGTGCCAGCAGCGCGAGAGGCCCAGAGACCCAGTACTTC. It is translated as CASSARGPETQYF.

The rearrangement links TRBV18 to TRBJ2-5, with a possible D match to TRBD1 (8 bases). The V and J ends lost 2 bases and 5 bases respectively, with 18 bases between them. The germline V gene encodes CDR1 KGHSH and CDR2 LQKENI. The CDR3 consists of 16 residues. CDR3: CASSPIGGTGRETQYF. CDR3 DNA: TGTGCCAGCTCACCAATCGGGGGGACAGGAAGGGAGACCCAGTACTTC.

The chain links TRBV6-1 to TRBJ1-4; D is uncertain. Trimming removed 1 base at V and 5 bases at J, with 17 bases between. The CDR3 consists of 17 residues. Germline CDR1 and CDR2: MNHNS and SASEGT. CDR3 sequence (DNA): TGTGCCAGCAGTGAAGGGGGAGCCCGGAGGGTGAATGAAAAACTGTTTTTT. Protein product: CASSEGGARRVNEKLFF.

The sample holds a few counts of this clone. The gene calls are TRBV29-1 and TRBJ2-5; unclear D gene. This CDR3 is 13 amino acids long. Trimming cost V 3 bases and J 5 bases, with 13 bases left between them. Germline assignment: CDR1 SQVTM and CDR2 ANQGSEA. CDR3 nucleotides: TGCAGCGTTGAGATCGTTGTCCAGGAGACCCAGTACTTC. It yields the protein CSVEIVVQETQYF.

This clone was counted between two and nine times. The gene calls are TRBV6-5 and TRBJ2-5; 7 positions match TRBD2. Looked up from germline, CDR1 is MNHEY and CDR2 is SVGAGI. The CDR3 extends over 14 amino acids. The V and J ends lost 4 bases and 5 bases, in that order; junction bases with no gene match: 7. The CDR3 coding sequence is TGTGCCAGCAGTTTCTCACTAGCGTGGGAGACCCAGTACTTC. This codes for CASSFSLAWETQYF.

As for this clone: The junction departs from germline at one end; a sequencing error may be responsible. The chain employs TRBV9 and TRBJ2-4; the D gene is possibly TRBD2 (6 bases). This CDR3 contains 17 residues. Germline CDR1 is SGDLS and CDR2 is YYNGEE. In DNA, the CDR3 is TGTGCCAGCCGCGTAGATACGGGGGTGCTAGCCAAAAACATTCAGTACTTC. Translating it yields CASRVDTGVLAKNIQYF. Filled out from reference TRBV9 and TRBJ2-4, the complete variable domain reads DSGVTQTPKHLITATGQRVTLRCSPRSGDLSVYWYQQSLDQGLQFLIQYYNGEERAKGNILERFSAQQFPDLHSELNLSSLELGDSALYFCASRVDTGVLAKNIQYFGAGTRLSVL.

This rearrangement joins TRBV11-2 to TRBJ2-3; D perhaps matches TRBD2 (5 bases). The CDR3 loop spans 15 amino acids. Germline V CDR1 and CDR2: SGHAT, FQNNGV. Trimming took 7 bases from V and 1 from J, leaving 15 bases between them. This chain's CDR3 is CASTRGLRGTDTQYF. The CDR3 DNA is TGTGCCAGCACCCGAGGGCTACGCGGCACAGATACGCAGTATTTT.

This clone appeared many times. J is TRBJ2-2 and V is TRBV7-9; 8 nucleotides line up with TRBD2. V lost 5 bases, J lost 6 bases, and 8 bases stayed unmatched. CDR3 length equals 15 residues. Germline assignment: CDR1 SEHNR and CDR2 FQNEAQ (reference sequence). CDR3 residues: CASSSGLARAGELFF. CDR3 in DNA: TGTGCCAGCAGCAGTGGACTAGCACGGGCCGGGGAGCTGTTTTTT.

The table lists this clone with a few counts. The V gene is TRBV13, the J gene TRBJ2-3; the match to TRBD1 covers 7 bases. The CDR3 covers 16 residues. The ends lost 5 bases at V and 3 bases at J; junction bases unmatched: 11. The germline gives CDR1 PRHDT, CDR2 FYEKMQ (reference sequence). The CDR3, as DNA: TGTGCCAGCAGCGTAATACAGGGGATATGGACAGATACGCAGTATTTT. Translation: CASSVIQGIWTDTQYF.

The chain couples TRBV10-2 to TRBJ1-2, with D maybe TRBD1 (6 bases). Trimming shortened V by 4 bases and J by 8 bases, and 14 bases separated the two germline ends. CDR1 is WSHSY, CDR2 SAAADI, per germline. The CDR3 is made up of 13 amino acids. The CDR3 here is CASSGTVLGGYTF. DNA for the CDR3: TGCGCCAGCAGTGGGACAGTCTTGGGGGGCTACACCTTC.

V and J are TRBV6-5 and TRBJ1-1; D is uncertain. V gave up 0 bases and J gave up 0 bases, with 11 bases separating them. CDR1 and CDR2 from the germline V gene are MNHEY and SVGAGI. The CDR3 consists of 16 residues. CDR3 region: CASSYSRANLNTEAFF. The CDR3 coding sequence is TGTGCCAGCAGTTACTCGAGGGCCAATTTGAACACTGAAGCTTTCTTT.

In this sample, this clone turned up a few times. J is TRBJ1-2 and V is TRBV21-1; the D call of TRBD1 is as the table states it, not checked on the DNA. TRBV21-1 is given as a pseudogene. The CDR3 has 16 amino acids. CDR3 coding DNA: TGTGCCAGCAGCAACCACCCGACAGGCTATAGGAATGGCTACACCTTC. Its translation: CASSNHPTGYRNGYTF.

The sample holds a few counts of this clone. The V call is TRBV7-9, the J call TRBJ1-1, with 10 bases lining up with TRBD1. The CDR3 is 18 residues long. The germline V gene has CDR1 SEHNR and CDR2 FQNEAQ (reference sequence). V lost 4 bases and J lost 0; bases outside the gene matches: 11. The CDR3 DNA follows: TGTGCCAGCAGCTCATCCCGGACAGGGGGAACCATGAACACTGAAGCTTTCTTT. Protein: CASSSSRTGGTMNTEAFF.

In its sample, this clone was seen a few times. CDR3 in amino acids: CASRDRGRGWYGYTF. Here the CDR3 DNA reads TGTGCCAGCAGGGACAGGGGGCGCGGCTGGTATGGCTACACCTTC. The chain combines TRBV27 with TRBJ1-2; 11 bases align to TRBD1. Losses at the gene ends were 6 bases for V and 5 bases for J; bases not matched to a gene: 8. This CDR3 region has 15 residues. Per germline, CDR1 MNHEY and CDR2 SMNVEV (reference sequence).